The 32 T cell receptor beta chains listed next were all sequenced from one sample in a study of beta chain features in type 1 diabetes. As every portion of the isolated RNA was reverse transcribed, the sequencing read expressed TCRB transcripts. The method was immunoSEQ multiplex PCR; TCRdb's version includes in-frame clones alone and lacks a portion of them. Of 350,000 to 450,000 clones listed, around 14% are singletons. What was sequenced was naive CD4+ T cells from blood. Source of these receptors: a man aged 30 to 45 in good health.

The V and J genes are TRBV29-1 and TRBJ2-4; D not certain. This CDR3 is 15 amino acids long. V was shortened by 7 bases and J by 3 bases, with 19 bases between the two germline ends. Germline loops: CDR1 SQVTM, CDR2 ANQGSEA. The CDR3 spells CSAQTRPGVKNIQYF. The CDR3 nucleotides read TGCAGCGCCCAAACCCGACCAGGCGTCAAAAACATTCAGTACTTC.

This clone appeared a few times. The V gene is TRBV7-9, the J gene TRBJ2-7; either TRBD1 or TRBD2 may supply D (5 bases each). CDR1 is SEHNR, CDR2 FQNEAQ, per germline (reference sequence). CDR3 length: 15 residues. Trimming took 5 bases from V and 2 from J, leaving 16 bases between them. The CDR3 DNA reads TGTGCCAGCAGCCTCGACCGGGACCGGGCCTACGAGCAGTACTTC. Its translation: CASSLDRDRAYEQYF.

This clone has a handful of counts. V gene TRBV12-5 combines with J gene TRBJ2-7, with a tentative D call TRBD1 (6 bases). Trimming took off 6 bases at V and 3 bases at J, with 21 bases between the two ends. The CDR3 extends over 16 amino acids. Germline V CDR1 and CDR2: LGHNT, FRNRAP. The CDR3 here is CASGHGTGTRDYEQYV. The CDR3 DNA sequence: TGTGCTAGTGGCCACGGCACCGGGACACGAGACTACGAGCAGTACGTC.

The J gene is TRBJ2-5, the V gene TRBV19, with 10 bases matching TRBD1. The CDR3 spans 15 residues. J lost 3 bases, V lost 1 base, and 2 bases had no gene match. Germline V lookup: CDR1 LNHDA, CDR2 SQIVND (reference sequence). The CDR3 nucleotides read TGTGCCAGTAGTATAGGCGGACAGGGGGAAGAGACCCAGTACTTC. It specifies CASSIGGQGEETQYF.

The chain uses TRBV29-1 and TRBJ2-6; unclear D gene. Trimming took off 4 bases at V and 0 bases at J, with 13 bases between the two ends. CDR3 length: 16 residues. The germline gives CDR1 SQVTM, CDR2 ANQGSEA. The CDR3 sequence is CSVARSLSSGANVLTF. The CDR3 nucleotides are TGCAGCGTTGCGAGGAGCCTGAGCTCTGGGGCCAACGTCCTGACTTTC.

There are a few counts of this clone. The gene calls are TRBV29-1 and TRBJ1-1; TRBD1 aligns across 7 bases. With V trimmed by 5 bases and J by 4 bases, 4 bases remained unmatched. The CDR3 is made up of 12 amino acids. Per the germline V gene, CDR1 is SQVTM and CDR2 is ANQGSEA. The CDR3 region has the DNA TGCAGCGTTCAGGGGGTGGGCACTGAAGCTTTCTTT. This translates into CSVQGVGTEAFF.

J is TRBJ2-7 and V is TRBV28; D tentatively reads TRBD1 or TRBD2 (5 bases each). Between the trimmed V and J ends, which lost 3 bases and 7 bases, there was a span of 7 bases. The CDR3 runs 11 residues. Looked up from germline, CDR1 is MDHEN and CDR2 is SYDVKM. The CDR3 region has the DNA TGTGCCAGCAGTTTTGGGGGTGAGCAGTACTTC. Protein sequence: CASSFGGEQYF.

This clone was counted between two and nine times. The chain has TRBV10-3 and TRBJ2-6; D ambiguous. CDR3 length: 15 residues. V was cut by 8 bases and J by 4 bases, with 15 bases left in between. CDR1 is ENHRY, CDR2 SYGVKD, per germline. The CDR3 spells CAISTPLTGANVLTF. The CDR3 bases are TGTGCCATCTCGACCCCCCTAACCGGGGCCAACGTCCTGACTTTC.

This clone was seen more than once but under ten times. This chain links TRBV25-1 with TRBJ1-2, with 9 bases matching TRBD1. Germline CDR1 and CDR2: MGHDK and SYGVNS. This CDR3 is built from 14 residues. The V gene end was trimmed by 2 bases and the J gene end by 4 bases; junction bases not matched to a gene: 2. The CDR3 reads CASSEQQGAYGYTF. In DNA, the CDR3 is TGTGCCAGCAGTGAACAACAGGGGGCCTATGGCTACACCTTC.

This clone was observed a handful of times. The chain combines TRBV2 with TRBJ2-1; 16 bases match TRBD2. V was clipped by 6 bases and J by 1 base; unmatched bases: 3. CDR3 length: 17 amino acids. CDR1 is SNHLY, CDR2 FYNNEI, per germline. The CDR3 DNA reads TGTGCCAGCAGGGGACTAGCGGGAGGGAGGTCCTACAATGAGCAGTTCTTC. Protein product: CASRGLAGGRSYNEQFF.

The CDR3 DNA reads TGTGCCACCAGCAGACTCGACAGCTACGAGCAGTACTTC. Protein: CATSRLDSYEQYF. V is TRBV15 and J is TRBJ2-7, with D possibly matching TRBD1 (5 bases). Germline lookup yields CDR1 LNHNV and CDR2 YYDKDF (reference sequence). This CDR3 comprises 13 residues. The ends were cut back, 2 bases at V and 3 bases at J, with 8 bases in the middle.

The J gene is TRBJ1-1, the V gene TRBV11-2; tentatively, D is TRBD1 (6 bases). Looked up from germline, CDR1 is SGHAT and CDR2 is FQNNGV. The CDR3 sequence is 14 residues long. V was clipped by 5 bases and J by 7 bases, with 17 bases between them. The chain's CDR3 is CASSLTGYPFEAFF. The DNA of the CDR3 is TGTGCCAGCAGCCTGACAGGATATCCTTTTGAAGCTTTCTTT.

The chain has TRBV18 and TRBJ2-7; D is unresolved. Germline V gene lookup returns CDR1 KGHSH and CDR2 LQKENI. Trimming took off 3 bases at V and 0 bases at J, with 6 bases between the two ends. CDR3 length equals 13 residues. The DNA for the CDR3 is TGTGCCAGCTCACCTTATAGCTCCTACGAGCAGTACGTC. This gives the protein CASSPYSSYEQYV.

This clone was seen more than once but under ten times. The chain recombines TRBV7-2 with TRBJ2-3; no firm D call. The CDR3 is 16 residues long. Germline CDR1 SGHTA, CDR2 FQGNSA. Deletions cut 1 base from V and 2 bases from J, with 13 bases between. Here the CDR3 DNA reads TGTGCCAGCAGCTTAGATGGGTGGATTAACACAGATACGCAGTATTTT. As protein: CASSLDGWINTDTQYF.

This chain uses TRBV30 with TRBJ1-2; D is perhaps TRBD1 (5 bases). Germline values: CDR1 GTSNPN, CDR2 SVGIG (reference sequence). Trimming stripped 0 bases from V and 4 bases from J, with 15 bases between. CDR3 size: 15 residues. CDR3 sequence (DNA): TGTGCCTGGAGTGTACGGTGGGGCTTGATCTATGGCTACACCTTC. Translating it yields CAWSVRWGLIYGYTF.

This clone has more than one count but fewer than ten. CDR3 DNA sequence: TGTGCCATCAGTGAAACTAGCGGGAGTTACGATGAGCAGTTCTTC. Its translation: CAISETSGSYDEQFF. The chain is built from TRBV10-3 and TRBJ2-1; 11 bases map to TRBD2. The CDR3 is made up of 15 amino acids. The ends lost 3 bases at V and 8 bases at J; junction bases unmatched: 6. The germline V gene has CDR1 ENHRY and CDR2 SYGVKD.

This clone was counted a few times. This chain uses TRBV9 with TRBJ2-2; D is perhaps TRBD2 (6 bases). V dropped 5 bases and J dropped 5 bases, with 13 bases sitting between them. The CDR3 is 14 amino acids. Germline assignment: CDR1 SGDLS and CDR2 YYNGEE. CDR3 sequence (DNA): TGTGCCAGCAGTCGGGACTCTGAGACCGGGGAGCTGTTTTTT. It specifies CASSRDSETGELFF.

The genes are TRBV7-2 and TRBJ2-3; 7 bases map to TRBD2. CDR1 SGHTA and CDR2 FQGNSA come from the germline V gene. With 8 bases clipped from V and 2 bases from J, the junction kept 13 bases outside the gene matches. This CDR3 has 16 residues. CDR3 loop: CASLLGRLANTDTQYF. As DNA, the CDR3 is TGTGCCAGCCTCTTAGGGCGACTAGCCAACACAGATACGCAGTATTTT.

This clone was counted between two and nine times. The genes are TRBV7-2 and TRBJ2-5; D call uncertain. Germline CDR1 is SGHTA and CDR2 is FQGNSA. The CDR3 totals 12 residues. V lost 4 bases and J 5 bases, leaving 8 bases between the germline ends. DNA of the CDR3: TGTGCCAGCAGCTCCACACGGGAGACCCAGTACTTC. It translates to CASSSTRETQYF.

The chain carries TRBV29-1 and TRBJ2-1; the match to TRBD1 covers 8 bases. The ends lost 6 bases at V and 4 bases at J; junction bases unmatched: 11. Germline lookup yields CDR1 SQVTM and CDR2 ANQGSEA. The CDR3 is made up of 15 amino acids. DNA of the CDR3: TGCAGCGTCACCACCGACAGGGGTCTGTACAATGAGCAGTTCTTC. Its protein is CSVTTDRGLYNEQFF.

This CDR3 reads CASSSSGRFPIEQFF. In DNA, the CDR3 is TGTGCCAGCAGCTCTAGCGGGAGATTCCCAATTGAGCAGTTCTTC. The chain has TRBV5-6 and TRBJ2-1; 10 bases align to TRBD2. V was clipped by 3 bases and J by 9 bases; unmatched bases: 9. There are 15 residues in the CDR3. Germline CDR1 SGHDT, CDR2 YYEEEE.

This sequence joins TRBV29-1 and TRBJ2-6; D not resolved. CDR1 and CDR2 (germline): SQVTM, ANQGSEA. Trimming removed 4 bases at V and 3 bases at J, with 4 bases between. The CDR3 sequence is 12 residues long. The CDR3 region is CSVVVGANVLTF. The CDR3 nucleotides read TGCAGCGTTGTAGTTGGGGCCAACGTCCTGACTTTC.

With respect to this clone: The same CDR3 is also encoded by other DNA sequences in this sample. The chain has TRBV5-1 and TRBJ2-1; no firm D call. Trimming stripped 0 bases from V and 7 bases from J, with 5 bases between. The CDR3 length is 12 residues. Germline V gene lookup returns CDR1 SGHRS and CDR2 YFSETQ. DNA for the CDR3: TGCGCCAGCAGCTTGGCGCGTAATGAGCAGTTCTTC. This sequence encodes CASSLARNEQFF.

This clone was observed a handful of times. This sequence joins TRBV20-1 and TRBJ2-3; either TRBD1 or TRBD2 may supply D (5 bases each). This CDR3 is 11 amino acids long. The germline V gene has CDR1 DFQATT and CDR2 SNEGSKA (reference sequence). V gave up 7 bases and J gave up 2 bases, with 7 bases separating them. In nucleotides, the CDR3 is TGCAGTGTGGGGGTCACAGATACGCAGTATTTT. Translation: CSVGVTDTQYF.

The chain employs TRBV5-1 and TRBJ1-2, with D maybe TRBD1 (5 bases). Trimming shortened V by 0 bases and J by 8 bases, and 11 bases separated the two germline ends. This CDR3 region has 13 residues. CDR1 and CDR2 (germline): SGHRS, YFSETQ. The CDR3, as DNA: TGCGCCAGCAGCTTGGGGCAGGGAGGCGGCTACACCTTC. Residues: CASSLGQGGGYTF.

In DNA form, the CDR3 reads TGTGCCACCAAGGGACAGGGGATGAGCTCCTACGAGCAGTACTTC. Protein product: CATKGQGMSSYEQYF. The chain carries TRBV10-3 and TRBJ2-7; 10 bases are a match to TRBD1. Per the germline V gene, CDR1 is ENHRY and CDR2 is SYGVKD. The CDR3 contains 15 residues. Germline trimming cut 10 bases from V and 0 bases from J; bases unmatched to any gene: 9.

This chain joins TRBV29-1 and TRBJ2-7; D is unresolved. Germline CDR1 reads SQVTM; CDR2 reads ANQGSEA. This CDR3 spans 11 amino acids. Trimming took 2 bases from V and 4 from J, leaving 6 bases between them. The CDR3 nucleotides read TGCAGCGTTGAAACTGGTTACGAGCAGTACGTC. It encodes CSVETGYEQYV.

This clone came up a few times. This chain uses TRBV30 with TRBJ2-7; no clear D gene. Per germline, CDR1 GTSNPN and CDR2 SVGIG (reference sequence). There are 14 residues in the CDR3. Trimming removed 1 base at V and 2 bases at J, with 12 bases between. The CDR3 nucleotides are TGTGCCTGGAGTGGCAGAATCCTACCCTACGAGCAGTACGTC. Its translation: CAWSGRILPYEQYV.

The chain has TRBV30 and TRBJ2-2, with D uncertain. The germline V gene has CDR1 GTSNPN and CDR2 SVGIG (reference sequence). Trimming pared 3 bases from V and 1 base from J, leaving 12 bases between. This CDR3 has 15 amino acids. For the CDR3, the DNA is TGTGCCTGGAGAGGGTGGGCTAGGAACACCGGGGAGCTGTTTTTT. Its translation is CAWRGWARNTGELFF. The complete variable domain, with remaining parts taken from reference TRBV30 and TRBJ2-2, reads SQTIHQWPATLVQPVGSPLSLECTVEGTSNPNLYWYRQAAGRGLQLLFYSVGIGQISSEVPQNLSASRPQDRQFILSSKKLLLSDSGFYLCAWRGWARNTGELFFGEGSRLTVL.

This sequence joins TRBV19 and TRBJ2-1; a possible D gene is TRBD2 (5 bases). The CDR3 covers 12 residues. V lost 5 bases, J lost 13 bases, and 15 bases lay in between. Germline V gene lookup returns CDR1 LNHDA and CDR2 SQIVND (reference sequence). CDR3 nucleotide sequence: TGTGCCAGTAGTGTCTCGTCAACTAGTCAGTTCTTC. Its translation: CASSVSSTSQFF.

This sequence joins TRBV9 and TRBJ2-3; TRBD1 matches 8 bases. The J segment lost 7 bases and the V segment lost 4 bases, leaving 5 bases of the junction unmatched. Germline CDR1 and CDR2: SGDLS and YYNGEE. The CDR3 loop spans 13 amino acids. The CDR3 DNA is TGTGCCAGCAGCACCACAGGGGGTAATACGCAGTATTTT. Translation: CASSTTGGNTQYF.

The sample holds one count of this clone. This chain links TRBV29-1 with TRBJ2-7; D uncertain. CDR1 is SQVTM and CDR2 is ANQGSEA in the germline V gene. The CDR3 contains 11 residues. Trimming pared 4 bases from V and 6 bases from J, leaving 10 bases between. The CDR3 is CSVVHRSEQYF. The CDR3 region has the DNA TGCAGCGTTGTGCATAGGTCCGAGCAGTACTTC.